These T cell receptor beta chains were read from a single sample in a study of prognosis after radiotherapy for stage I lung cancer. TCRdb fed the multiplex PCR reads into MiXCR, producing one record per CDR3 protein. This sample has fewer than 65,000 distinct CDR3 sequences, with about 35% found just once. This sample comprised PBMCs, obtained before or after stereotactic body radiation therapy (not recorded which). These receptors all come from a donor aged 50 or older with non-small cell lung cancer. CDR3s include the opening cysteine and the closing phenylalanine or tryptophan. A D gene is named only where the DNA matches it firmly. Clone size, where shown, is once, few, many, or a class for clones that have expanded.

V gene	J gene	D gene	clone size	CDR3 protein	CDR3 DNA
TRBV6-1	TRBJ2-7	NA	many	CASKEYRGAGEQYF	TGTGCCAGCAAGGAATACAGAGGGGCAGGCGAGCAGTACTTC
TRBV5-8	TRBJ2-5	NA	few	CASSLEGKTQYF	TGTGCCAGCAGCTTGGAAGGGAAGACCCAGTACTTC
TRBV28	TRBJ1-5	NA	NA	CANQRNKYQPHYF	TGTGCCAACCAGCGGAATAAGTATCAGCCCCATTATTTT
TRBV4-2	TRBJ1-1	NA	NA	CASSLIHGGETEAFF	TGTGCCAGCAGCCTCATACATGGGGGCGAGACTGAAGCTTTCTTT
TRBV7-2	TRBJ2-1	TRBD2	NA	CASSLVGGPGDNYQFF	TGTGCCAGCAGCTTAGTGGGAGGGCCGGGAGACAATTATCAGTTCTTC
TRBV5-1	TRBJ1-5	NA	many	CASSSDGGNQPQHF	TGCGCCAGCAGCTCGGACGGGGGCAATCAGCCCCAGCATTTT
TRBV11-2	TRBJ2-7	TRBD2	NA	CASSLTDGRGSEQYF	TGTGCCAGCAGCTTAACCGACGGGAGGGGTTCCGAGCAGTACTTC
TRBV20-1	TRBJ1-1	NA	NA	CSVRRQYTEAFF	TGCAGTGTAAGGAGACAGTACACTGAAGCTTTCTTT
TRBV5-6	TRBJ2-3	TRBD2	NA	CDSSSGLAVTDTKYF	TGTGACAGCAGCTCTGGACTAGCGGTCACAGATACGAAGTATTTT
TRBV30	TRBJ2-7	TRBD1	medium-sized	CAWSGGTGAYEQYF	TGTGCCTGGAGCGGAGGGACAGGGGCCTACGAGCAGTACTTC
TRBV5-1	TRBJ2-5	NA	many	CASSTEYQETQYF	TGCGCCAGCAGCACCGAGTACCAAGAGACCCAGTACTTC
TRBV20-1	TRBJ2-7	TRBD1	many	CSGGQGTYEQYF	TGCAGTGGGGGACAGGGCACCTACGAGCAGTACTTC
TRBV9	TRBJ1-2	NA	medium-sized	CASSAGGSGGYTF	TGTGCCAGCAGCGCGGGAGGTTCGGGTGGCTACACCTTC
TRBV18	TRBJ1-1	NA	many	CASSPPGSHRNTEAFF	TGTGCCAGCTCACCACCGGGATCTCACCGGAACACTGAAGCTTTCTTT
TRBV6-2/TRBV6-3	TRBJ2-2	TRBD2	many	CAGRLISGLSGELFF	TGTGCCGGCCGATTAATTAGCGGGCTGTCCGGGGAGCTGTTTTTT
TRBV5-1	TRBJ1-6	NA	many	CASSQERKNSPLHF	TGCGCCAGCAGCCAAGAGAGAAAGAATTCACCCCTCCACTTT
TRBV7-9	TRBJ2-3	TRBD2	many	CASSFLAGIRTDTQYF	TGTGCCAGCAGCTTCCTAGCGGGCATTCGCACAGATACGCAGTATTTT
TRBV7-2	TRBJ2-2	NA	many	CASSMRTANTGELFF	TGTGCCAGCAGCATGCGGACGGCGAACACCGGGGAGCTGTTTTTT
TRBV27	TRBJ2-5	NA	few	CASSLSRGSCETQYF	TGTGCCAGCAGTTTATCGCGTGGGAGCTGTGAGACCCAGTACTTC
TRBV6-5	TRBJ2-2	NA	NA	CASSSSRVGELFF	TGTGCCAGCAGTTCCTCCAGGGTCGGGGAGCTTTTTTTT
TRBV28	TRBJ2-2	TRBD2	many	CASSGLAGASGELFF	TGTGCCAGCAGTGGACTAGCGGGAGCGAGCGGGGAGCTGTTTTTT
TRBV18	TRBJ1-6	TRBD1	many	CASSPDRVSPLHF	TGTGCCAGCTCCCCTGACAGGGTTTCACCCCTCCACTTT
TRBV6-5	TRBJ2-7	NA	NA	CAKPYGVIDSYEQYF	TGTGCCAAACCATATGGGGTCATTGACTCCTACGAGCAGTACTTC
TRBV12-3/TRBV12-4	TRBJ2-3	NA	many	CATDPLAGGPDDTQYF	TGTGCCACCGATCCTCTAGCAGGGGGGCCCGATGATACGCAGTATTTT
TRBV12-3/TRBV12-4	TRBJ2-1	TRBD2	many	CASSAGAYNEQFF	TGTGCCAGCAGTGCGGGGGCCTACAATGAGCAGTTCTTC
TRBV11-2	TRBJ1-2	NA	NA	CASSPGCSLVYTF	TGTGCCAGCAGCCCCGGGTGCTCCCTTGTCTACACCTTC
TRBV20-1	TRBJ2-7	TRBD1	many	CSARDLQGLTYEQYF	TGCAGTGCTAGAGACTTACAGGGGCTAACCTACGAGCAGTACTTC
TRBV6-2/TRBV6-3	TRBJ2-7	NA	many	CATDGTYEQYF	TGTGCCACCGACGGCACCTACGAGCAGTACTTC
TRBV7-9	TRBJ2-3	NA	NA	CASRSTDTQYF	TGTGCCAGCAGGAGCACAGATACGCAGTATTTT
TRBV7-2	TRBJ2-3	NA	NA	CASSPRVPVGGAQYF	TGTGCCAGCAGCCCCCGGGTCCCCGTGGGGGGTGCGCAGTATTTT
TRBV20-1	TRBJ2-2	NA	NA	CSEPSRTGELFF	TGCAGTGAGCCGTCGAGGACCGGGGAGCTGTTTTTC
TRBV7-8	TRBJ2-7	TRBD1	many	CASRRRDRGSYEQYF	TGTGCCAGCAGGAGACGGGACAGGGGATCCTACGAGCAGTACTTC
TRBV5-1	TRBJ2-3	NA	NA	CASAVGQDDTDTQYF	TGCGCCAGCGCGGTTGGGCAGGACGACACAGATACGCAGTATTTT
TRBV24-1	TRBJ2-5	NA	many	CATSGPSAGYQETQYF	TGTGCCACCAGTGGACCATCGGCGGGGTACCAAGAGACCCAGTACTTC
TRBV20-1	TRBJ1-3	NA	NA	CSASWRGALSGNTIYF	TGCAGTGCCTCCTGGAGGGGGGCTCTTTCGGGAAACACCATATATTTT
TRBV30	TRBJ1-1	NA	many	CAWSVLTLNTEAFF	TGTGCCTGGAGTGTACTAACCTTGAACACTGAAGCTTTCTTT
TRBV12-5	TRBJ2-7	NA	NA	CASSRGAYDQYF	TGTGCCTCTTCTCGCGGGGCCTACGATCAGTACTTC
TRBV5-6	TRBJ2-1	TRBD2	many	CASSLPGTSGNNEQFF	TGTGCCAGCAGCTTGCCCGGGACTAGCGGGAACAATGAGCAGTTCTTC
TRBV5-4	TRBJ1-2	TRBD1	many	CASSLDRGITGYTF	TGTGCCAGCAGCTTGGACAGGGGGATAACTGGCTACACCTTC
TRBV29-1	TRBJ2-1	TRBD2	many	CSVRTSGRGNEQFF	TGCAGCGTAAGAACTAGCGGGAGAGGCAATGAGCAGTTCTTC
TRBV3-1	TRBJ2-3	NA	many	CASSDWGVDSTDTQYF	TGTGCCAGCAGCGACTGGGGCGTCGACTCCACAGATACGCAGTATTTT
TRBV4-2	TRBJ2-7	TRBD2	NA	CASSQVLAALYEQYF	TGTGCCAGCAGCCAAGTGCTAGCGGCCTTATACGAGCAGTACTTC
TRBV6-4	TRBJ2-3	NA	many	CASSALWGRGDTQYF	TGTGCCAGCAGCGCTCTTTGGGGCCGCGGGGATACGCAGTATTTT
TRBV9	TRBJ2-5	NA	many	CASSVGGAEETQYF	TGTGCCAGCAGCGTAGGGGGGGCGGAGGAGACCCAGTACTTC
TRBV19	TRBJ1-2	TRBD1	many	CASRGFRNYGYTF	TGTGCCAGCAGGGGGTTCCGAAACTATGGCTACACCTTC
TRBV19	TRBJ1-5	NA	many	CASTDGGYSNQPQHF	TGTGCCAGTACCGACGGGGGCTATAGCAATCAGCCCCAGCATTTT
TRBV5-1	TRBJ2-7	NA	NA	CANSYGYYEQYF	TGCGCCAACAGCTATGGGTACTACGAGCAGTACTTC
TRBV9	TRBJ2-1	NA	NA	CGSSVGGGSYNEQFF	TGTGGCAGCAGCGTAGGGGGGGGCTCCTACAATGAGCAGTTCTTC
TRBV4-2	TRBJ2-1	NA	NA	CASSQDPGDRYNEQFF	TGTGCCAGCAGCCAAGATCCCGGAGACCGATACAATGAGCAGTTCTTC
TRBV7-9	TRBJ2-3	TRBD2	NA	CASRLVAYLRTGGSTQYF	TGTGCCAGCAGATTAGTGGCCTACCTCCGGACGGGGGGAAGTACGCAGTATTTT
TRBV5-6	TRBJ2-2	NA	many	CASTPFLGSGSGELFF	TGTGCCAGCACCCCATTTTTGGGGTCCGGTTCCGGGGAGCTGTTTTTT
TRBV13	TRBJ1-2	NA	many	CASSLPIRREKGGYTF	TGTGCCAGCAGCCTTCCTATCCGAAGGGAGAAGGGTGGCTACACCTTC